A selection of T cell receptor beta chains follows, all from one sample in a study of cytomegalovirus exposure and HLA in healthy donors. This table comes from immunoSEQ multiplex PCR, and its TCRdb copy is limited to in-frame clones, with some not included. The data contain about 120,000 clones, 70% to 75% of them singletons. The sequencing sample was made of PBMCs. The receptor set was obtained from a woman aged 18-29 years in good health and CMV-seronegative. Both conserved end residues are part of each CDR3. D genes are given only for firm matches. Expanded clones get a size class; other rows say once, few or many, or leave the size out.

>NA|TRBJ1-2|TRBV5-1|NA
CASSLDRPNWGYGYTF
TGCGCCAGCAGCTTGGACAGGCCGAATTGGGGCTATGGCTACACCTTC
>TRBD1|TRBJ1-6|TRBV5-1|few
CASSLLGQGANSPLHF
TGCGCCAGCAGCTTGTTGGGTCAGGGGGCGAATTCACCCCTCCACTTT
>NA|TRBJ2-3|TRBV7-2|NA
CASSLHLAEPTDTQYF
TGTGCCAGCAGCTTACATTTGGCGGAACCCACAGATACGCAGTATTTT
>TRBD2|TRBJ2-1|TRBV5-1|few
CASSTSGDEQFF
TGCGCCAGCAGCACTAGCGGGGATGAGCAGTTCTTC
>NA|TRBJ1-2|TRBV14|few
CASSQDRRMGYTF
TGTGCCAGCAGCCAAGATCGGCGGATGGGCTACACCTTC
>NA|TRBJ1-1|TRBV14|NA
CASSHGFTEVFF
TGTGCCAGCAGCCACGGGTTCACTGAAGTTTTCTTT
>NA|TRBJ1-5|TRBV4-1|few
CASSQIGGDQPQHF
TGCGCCAGCAGCCAAATTGGAGGTGATCAGCCCCAGCATTTT
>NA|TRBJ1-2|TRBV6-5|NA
CASSPRAGANYGYTF
TGTGCCAGCAGTCCCCGCGCAGGGGCCAACTATGGCTACACCTTC
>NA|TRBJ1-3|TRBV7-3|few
CASSLTPGSGNTIYF
TGTGCCAGCAGCTTAACACCGGGCTCTGGAAACACCATATATTTT
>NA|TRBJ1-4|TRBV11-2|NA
CASSYGVGEKLFF
TGTGCCAGCAGCTACGGGGTCGGGGAAAAACTGTTTTTT
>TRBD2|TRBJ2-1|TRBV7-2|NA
CASSLSLAGQQQFF
TGTGCCAGCAGCTTAAGCCTAGCGGGGCAGCAGCAGTTCTTC
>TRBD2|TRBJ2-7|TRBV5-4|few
CASSLQGGDEQYF
TGTGCCAGCAGCCTCCAGGGAGGGGACGAGCAGTACTTC
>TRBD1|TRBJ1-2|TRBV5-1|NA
CASSLATGGAYGYTF
TGCGCCAGCAGCTTGGCTACAGGGGGCGCGTATGGCTACACCTTC
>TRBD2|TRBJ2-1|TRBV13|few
CASSRGLAGGPFNEQFF
TGTGCCAGCAGCCGGGGACTAGCGGGGGGGCCCTTCAATGAGCAGTTCTTC